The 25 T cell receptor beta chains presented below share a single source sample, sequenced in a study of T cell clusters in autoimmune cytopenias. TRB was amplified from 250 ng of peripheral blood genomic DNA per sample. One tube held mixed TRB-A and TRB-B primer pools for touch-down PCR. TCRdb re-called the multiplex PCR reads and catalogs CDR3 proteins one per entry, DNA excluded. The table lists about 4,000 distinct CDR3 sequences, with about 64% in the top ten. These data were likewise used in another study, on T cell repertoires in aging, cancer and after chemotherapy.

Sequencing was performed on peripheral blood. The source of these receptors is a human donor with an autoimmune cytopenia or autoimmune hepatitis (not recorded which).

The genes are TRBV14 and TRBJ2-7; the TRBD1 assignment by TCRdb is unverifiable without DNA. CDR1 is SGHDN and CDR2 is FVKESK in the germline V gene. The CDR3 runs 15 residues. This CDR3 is CASSHAGKPSYEQYF.

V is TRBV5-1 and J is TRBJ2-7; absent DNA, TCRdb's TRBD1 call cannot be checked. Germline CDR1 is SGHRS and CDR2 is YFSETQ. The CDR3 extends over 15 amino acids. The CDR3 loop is CASSLNRDATYEQYF.

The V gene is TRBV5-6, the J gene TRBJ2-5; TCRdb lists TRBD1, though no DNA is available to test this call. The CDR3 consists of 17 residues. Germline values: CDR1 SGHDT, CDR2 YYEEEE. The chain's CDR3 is CASSSEWFKGAEETQYF.

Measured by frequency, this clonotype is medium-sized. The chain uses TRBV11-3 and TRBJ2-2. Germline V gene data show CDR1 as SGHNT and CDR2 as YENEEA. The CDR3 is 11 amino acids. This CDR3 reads CASSFTGELFF. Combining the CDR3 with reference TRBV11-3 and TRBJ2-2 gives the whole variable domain EAGVVQSPRYKIIEKKQPVAFWCNPISGHNTLYWYLQNLGQGPELLIRYENEEAVDDSQLPKDRFSAERLKGVDSTLKIQPAELGDSAVYLCASSFTGELFFGEGSRLTVL.

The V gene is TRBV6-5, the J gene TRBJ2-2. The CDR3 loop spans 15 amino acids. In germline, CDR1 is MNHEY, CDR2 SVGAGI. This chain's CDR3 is CASSYVYRSTGELFF.

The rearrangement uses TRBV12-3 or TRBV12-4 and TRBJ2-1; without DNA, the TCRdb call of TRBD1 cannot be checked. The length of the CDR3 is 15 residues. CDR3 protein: CASSPPQPLDNEQFF.

CDR3 protein: CASSPRKNQETQYF. This chain joins TRBV14 and TRBJ2-5. This CDR3 contains 14 residues. Germline CDR1 and CDR2: SGHDN and FVKESK.

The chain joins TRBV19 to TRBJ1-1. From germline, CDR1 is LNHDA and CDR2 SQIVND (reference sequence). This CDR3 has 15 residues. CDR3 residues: CASSFTRTGNTEAFF. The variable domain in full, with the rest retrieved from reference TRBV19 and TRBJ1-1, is DGGITQSPKYLFRKEGQNVTLSCEQNLNHDAMYWYRQDPGQGLRLIYYSQIVNDFQKGDIAEGYSVSREKKESFPLTVTSAQKNPTAFYLCASSFTRTGNTEAFFGQGTRLTVV.

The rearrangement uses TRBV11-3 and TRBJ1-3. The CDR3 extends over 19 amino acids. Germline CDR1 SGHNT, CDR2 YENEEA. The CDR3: CASSLGPAGGSLSGNTIYF.

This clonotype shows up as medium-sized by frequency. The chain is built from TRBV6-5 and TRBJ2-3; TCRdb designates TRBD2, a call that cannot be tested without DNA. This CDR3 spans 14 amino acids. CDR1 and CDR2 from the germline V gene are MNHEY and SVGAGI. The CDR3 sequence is CASRLAGASDTQYF.

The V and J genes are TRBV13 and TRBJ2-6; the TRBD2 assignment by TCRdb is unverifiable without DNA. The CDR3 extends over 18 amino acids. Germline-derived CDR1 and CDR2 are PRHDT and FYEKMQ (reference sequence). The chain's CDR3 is CASKLLAGGGSGANVLTF.

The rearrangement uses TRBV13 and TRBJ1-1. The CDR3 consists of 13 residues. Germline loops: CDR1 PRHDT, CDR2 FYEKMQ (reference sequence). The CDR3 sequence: CASSEAGNTEAFF.

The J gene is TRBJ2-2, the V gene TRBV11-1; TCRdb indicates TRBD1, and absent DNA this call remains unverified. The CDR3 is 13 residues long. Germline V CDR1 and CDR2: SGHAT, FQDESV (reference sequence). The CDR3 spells CASCPYGGRELFF.

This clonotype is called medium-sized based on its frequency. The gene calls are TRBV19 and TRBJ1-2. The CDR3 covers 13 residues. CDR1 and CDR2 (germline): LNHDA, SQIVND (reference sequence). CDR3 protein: CASNEGSHYGYTF.

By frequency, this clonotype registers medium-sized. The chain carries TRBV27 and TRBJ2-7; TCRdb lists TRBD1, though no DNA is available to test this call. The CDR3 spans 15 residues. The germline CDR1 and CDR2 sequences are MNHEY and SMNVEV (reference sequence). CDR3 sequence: CASSLSRGRISEQYF.

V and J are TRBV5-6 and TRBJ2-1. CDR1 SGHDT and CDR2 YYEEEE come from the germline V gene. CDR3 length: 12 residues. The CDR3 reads CASSSYRLEQFF.

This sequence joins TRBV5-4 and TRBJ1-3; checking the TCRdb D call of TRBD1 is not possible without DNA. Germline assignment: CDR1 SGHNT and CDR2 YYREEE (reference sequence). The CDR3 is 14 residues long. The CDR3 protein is CASSLAGAGNTIYF.

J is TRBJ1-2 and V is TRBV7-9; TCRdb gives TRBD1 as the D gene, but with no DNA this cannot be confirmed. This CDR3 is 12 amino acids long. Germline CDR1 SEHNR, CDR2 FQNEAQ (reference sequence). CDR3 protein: CASSYGGEGHTF. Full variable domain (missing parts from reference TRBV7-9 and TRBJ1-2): DTGVSQNPRHKITKRGQNVTFRCDPISEHNRLYWYRQTLGQGPEFLTYFQNEAQLEKSRLLSDRFSAERPKGSFSTLEIQRTEQGDSAMYLCASSYGGEGHTFGSGTRLTVV.

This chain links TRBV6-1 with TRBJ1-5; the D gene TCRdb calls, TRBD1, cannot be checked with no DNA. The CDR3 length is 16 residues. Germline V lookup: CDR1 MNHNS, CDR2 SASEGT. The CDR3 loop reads CASLRGQGTSNQPQHF.

CDR3 amino acids: CASSRGSDNEKLFF. The chain joins TRBV19 to TRBJ1-4; there is no DNA to check the TCRdb D call of TRBD1. The CDR3 loop spans 14 amino acids. Germline assignment: CDR1 LNHDA and CDR2 SQIVND (reference sequence). The variable domain in full, with the rest retrieved from reference TRBV19 and TRBJ1-4, is DGGITQSPKYLFRKEGQNVTLSCEQNLNHDAMYWYRQDPGQGLRLIYYSQIVNDFQKGDIAEGYSVSREKKESFPLTVTSAQKNPTAFYLCASSRGSDNEKLFFGSGTQLSVL.

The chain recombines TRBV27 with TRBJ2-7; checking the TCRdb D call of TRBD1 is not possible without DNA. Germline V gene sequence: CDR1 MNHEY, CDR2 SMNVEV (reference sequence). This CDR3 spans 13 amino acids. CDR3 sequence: CASRDSSSHEQYF.

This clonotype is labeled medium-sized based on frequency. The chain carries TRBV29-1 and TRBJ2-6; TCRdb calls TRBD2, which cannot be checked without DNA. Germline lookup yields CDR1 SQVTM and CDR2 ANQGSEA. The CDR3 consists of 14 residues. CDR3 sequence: CSVVSGPGANVLTF.

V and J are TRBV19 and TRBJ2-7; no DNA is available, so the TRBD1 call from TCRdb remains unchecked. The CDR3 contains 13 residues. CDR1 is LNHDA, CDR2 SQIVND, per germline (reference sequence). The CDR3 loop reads CASAGQGSHEQYF.

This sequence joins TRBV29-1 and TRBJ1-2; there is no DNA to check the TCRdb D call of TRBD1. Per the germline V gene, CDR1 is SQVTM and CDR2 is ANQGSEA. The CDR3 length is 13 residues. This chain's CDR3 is CSVEAGTNYGYTF.

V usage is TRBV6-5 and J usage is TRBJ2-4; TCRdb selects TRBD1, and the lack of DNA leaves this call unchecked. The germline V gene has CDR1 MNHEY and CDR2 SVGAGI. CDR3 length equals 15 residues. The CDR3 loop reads CASSRTGGEANIQYF.